These 23 T cell receptor beta chains came from one sample sequenced in a study of blood T cells in healthy people across ages. Primed by a sample-barcoded 5' primer and a J-beta primer mix, a second PCR proceeded for about 7 to 11 cycles. One entry per CDR3 protein results from TCRdb running MiXCR on the 5' RACE reads. This sample has about 1,600,000 distinct CDR3 sequences; around 42% occur once, and the top ten carry 6.5% to 10%. The sample comprised blood. All receptors come from a woman younger than 35 in good health.

This chain connects TRBV29-1 to TRBJ2-7; 7 bases match TRBD1. This CDR3 is built from 15 residues. CDR1 SQVTM and CDR2 ANQGSEA come from the germline V gene. J gave up 2 bases and V 4 bases, and 11 bases lay outside the gene matches. The chain's CDR3 is CSVVGPRQGPYEQYF. The CDR3 bases are TGCAGCGTTGTCGGGCCCCGACAGGGCCCCTACGAGCAGTACTTC.

V is TRBV20-1 and J is TRBJ2-1; D gene ambiguous. The CDR3 spans 12 residues. Germline V gene data show CDR1 as DFQATT and CDR2 as SNEGSKA (reference sequence). V was pared by 2 bases and J by 9 bases, with 11 bases between. The DNA of the CDR3 is TGCAGTGCTAGAACGCAGAACAGTGAGCAGTTCTTC. Its translation: CSARTQNSEQFF.

The genes are TRBV5-1 and TRBJ2-7; possible D gene TRBD1, 5 bases. With 4 bases removed from V and 3 bases from J, the gap between germline ends came to 11 bases. This CDR3 has 13 residues. The V gene's germline CDR1 is SGHRS and CDR2 YFSETQ. CDR3 nucleotides: TGCGCCAGCAGCGGCAACAGGCGCTACGAGCAGTACTTC. Its translation: CASSGNRRYEQYF.

This chain uses TRBV5-1 with TRBJ2-7; D perhaps matches TRBD1 (5 bases). TRBJ2-5 explains the end of the DNA better; the J call may be wrong. CDR3 size: 14 residues. Germline V lookup: CDR1 SGHRS, CDR2 YFSETQ. CDR3 bases: TGCGCCAGCAGAATGGGGCATGCAGGGGAGACCCAGTACTTC. This sequence encodes CASRMGHAGETQYF.

The chain recombines TRBV9 with TRBJ2-1; 8 nucleotides agree with TRBD2. J lost 4 bases, V lost 3 bases, and 6 bases had no gene match. Germline V gives CDR1 SGDLS, CDR2 YYNGEE. The CDR3 loop spans 15 amino acids. The CDR3 spells CASSAGGAEYNEQFF. The CDR3 nucleotides are TGTGCCAGCAGCGCCGGGGGGGCCGAATACAATGAGCAGTTCTTC.

This clonotype has more than one count but fewer than ten. This rearrangement joins TRBV11-3 to TRBJ2-3; D perhaps matches TRBD2 (5 bases). The V and J ends lost 6 bases and 4 bases respectively, with 17 bases between them. Germline-derived CDR1 and CDR2 are SGHNT and YENEEA. This CDR3 is 15 amino acids long. The DNA for the CDR3 is TGTGCCAGCAGTCAGTCCGCGGGCCCGCCAGATACGCAGTATTTT. Translating it yields CASSQSAGPPDTQYF.

This clonotype has a handful of counts. This chain uses TRBV20-1 with TRBJ2-5; perhaps TRBD2 as D (7 bases). The length of the CDR3 is 16 residues. Germline lookup yields CDR1 DFQATT and CDR2 SNEGSKA (reference sequence). Trimming cost V 5 bases and J 2 bases, with 21 bases left between them. CDR3 in DNA: TGCAGTGCTCCGAGCTTACGCGGGGGCTCACAAGAGACCCAGTACTTC. It translates to CSAPSLRGGSQETQYF.

In this sample, this clonotype turned up a few times. V usage is TRBV20-1 and J usage is TRBJ2-7; D not certain. V was trimmed by 3 bases and J by 0 bases, leaving 12 bases between them. CDR1 DFQATT and CDR2 SNEGSKA come from the germline V gene (reference sequence). This CDR3 is 14 amino acids long. In nucleotides, the CDR3 is TGCAGTGCTAGGAGTACAACCAACTCCTACGAGCAGTACTTC. This sequence encodes CSARSTTNSYEQYF.

The chain recombines TRBV5-5 with TRBJ2-7; D is possibly TRBD2 (5 bases). Germline CDR1 SGHKS, CDR2 YYEKEE (reference sequence). Trimming stripped 4 bases from V and 2 bases from J, with 22 bases between. This CDR3 is built from 17 residues. CDR3 loop: CASSPLDLSIATYEQYF. The CDR3 bases are TGTGCCAGCAGCCCCCTTGACCTTAGTATAGCGACCTACGAGCAGTACTTC.

The chain is built from TRBV7-3 and TRBJ2-2; weak D call: TRBD2 (6 bases). V was clipped by 1 base and J by 5 bases, with 20 bases between them. Germline CDR1 reads SGHTA; CDR2 reads FQGTGA. The CDR3 contains 18 residues. The CDR3 protein is CASSLKPGGTSGTGELFF. As DNA, the CDR3 is TGTGCCAGCAGCTTAAAACCCGGAGGGACCTCCGGGACCGGGGAGCTGTTTTTT.

This clonotype came up a few times. This chain joins TRBV28 and TRBJ2-7, with D possibly matching TRBD2 (5 bases). The CDR3 has 12 amino acids. From germline, CDR1 is MDHEN and CDR2 SYDVKM. Trimming left V 6 bases short and J 5 bases short, with 11 bases between. The CDR3 loop is CASRLARDEQYF. As DNA, the CDR3 is TGTGCCAGCAGACTTGCGAGGGACGAGCAGTACTTC.

The J gene is TRBJ2-1, the V gene TRBV5-1, with TRBD1 matching 12 bases. The J call may not be correct, given that the DNA end is closer to TRBJ2-7. CDR1 is SGHRS, CDR2 YFSETQ, per germline. The CDR3 covers 16 residues. The CDR3 is CASSLGTGGLYNEQYF. In nucleotides, the CDR3 is TGCGCCAGCAGCTTAGGGACAGGGGGCCTCTACAATGAGCAGTACTTC.

The chain uses TRBV4-2 and TRBJ2-4; TRBD2 matches at 13 bases. Germline CDR1 reads LGHNA; CDR2 reads YNFKEQ. V lost 1 base and J lost 0; bases outside the gene matches: 18. The CDR3 has 23 amino acids. This chain's CDR3 is CASSQGGGRELAGGPLAKNIQYF. CDR3 nucleotide sequence: TGTGCCAGCAGCCAAGGCGGTGGGCGTGAACTAGCGGGGGGGCCTCTAGCCAAAAACATTCAGTACTTC.

The chain joins TRBV6-5 to TRBJ1-5; D remains ambiguous. Germline-derived CDR1 and CDR2 are MNHEY and SVGAGI. The V end was cut by 2 bases, the J end by 0 bases, with 8 bases between. The CDR3 length is 15 residues. CDR3 sequence reads: CASSYAGNSNQPQHF. CDR3 DNA: TGTGCCAGCAGTTACGCAGGTAATAGCAATCAGCCCCAGCATTTT.

This clonotype appeared a few times. The chain is built from TRBV6-5 and TRBJ2-1; possibly TRBD1 or TRBD2 for D (6 bases each). The CDR3 has 15 residues. Trimming left V 8 bases short and J 2 bases short, with 16 bases between. Germline CDR1 reads MNHEY; CDR2 reads SVGAGI. CDR3 sequence: CASGGGTSAYNEQFF. The CDR3 DNA reads as TGTGCCAGCGGAGGGGGGACTTCTGCCTACAATGAGCAGTTCTTC.

This clonotype was counted between two and nine times. The chain recombines TRBV20-1 with TRBJ2-5; TRBD1 or TRBD2 may be the D gene (5 bases each). The CDR3 contains 11 residues. V was cut by 2 bases and J by 11 bases, with 12 bases left in between. In germline, CDR1 is DFQATT, CDR2 SNEGSKA (reference sequence). Here the CDR3 reads CSARIGREQYF. The DNA of the CDR3 is TGCAGTGCTAGAATTGGCAGGGAGCAGTACTTC.

The table lists this clonotype with a few counts. The chain joins TRBV10-3 to TRBJ2-4; weak D call: TRBD2 (5 bases). The germline V gene encodes CDR1 ENHRY and CDR2 SYGVKD. The CDR3 runs to 13 residues. V lost 6 bases, J lost 6 bases, and 12 bases lay in between. The CDR3 DNA sequence: TGTGCCATCAGGGGAGCCGATGGAAACATTCAGTACTTC. This translates into CAIRGADGNIQYF.

The rearrangement links TRBV3-1 to TRBJ1-1; the D gene is possibly TRBD1 (6 bases). Between the trimmed V and J ends, which lost 1 base and 5 bases, there was a span of 14 bases. The CDR3 contains 15 residues. Germline-derived CDR1 and CDR2 are LGHDT and YNNKEL (reference sequence). CDR3 bases: TGTGCCAGCAGCCAAGGTACAGGGTCGGGGACTGAAGCTTTCTTT. Amino acid sequence: CASSQGTGSGTEAFF.

This clonotype was seen only a few times. The chain is built from TRBV2 and TRBJ2-7; perhaps TRBD1 as D (6 bases). The J call is in doubt because the DNA end fits TRBJ2-5 better. The CDR3 totals 13 residues. The germline CDR1 and CDR2 sequences are SNHLY and FYNNEI. CDR3 sequence reads: CASSDHREQTQYF. As DNA, the CDR3 is TGTGCCAGCAGCGACCACAGGGAGCAGACCCAGTACTTC.

There are a few counts of this clonotype. This may come from a read error, since a much larger clone is one base off. This chain uses TRBV20-1 with TRBJ1-2; D remains ambiguous. The CDR3 sequence is 12 residues long. Germline lookup yields CDR1 DFQATT and CDR2 SNEGSKA (reference sequence). CDR3 nucleotides: TGCAGGGGTGGCAGCCCTAACTATGGCTACACCTTC. It yields the protein CRGGSPNYGYTF.

This clonotype occurred many times. DNA of the CDR3: TGTGCCAGCAGCCGGGGCTCCTACAATGAGCAGTTCTTC. Translation gives CASSRGSYNEQFF. The chain is built from TRBV6-5 and TRBJ2-1, with D possibly being TRBD2 (5 bases). CDR1 and CDR2 (germline): MNHEY, SVGAGI. The CDR3 totals 13 residues. Trimming took 6 bases from V and 0 from J, leaving 6 bases between them.

This clonotype was found a few times. This rearrangement joins TRBV3-1 to TRBJ2-5; D not certain. The length of the CDR3 is 14 residues. V was trimmed by 0 bases and J by 11 bases, leaving 16 bases between them. The germline gives CDR1 LGHDT, CDR2 YNNKEL (reference sequence). In DNA, the CDR3 is TGTGCCAGCAGCCAAGATTTGACCCCCCAAGAGCAGTACTTC. It codes for CASSQDLTPQEQYF.

The chain combines TRBV6-1 with TRBJ2-6; tentative D call: TRBD2 (5 bases). The germline V gene has CDR1 MNHNS and CDR2 SASEGT. The CDR3 runs to 13 residues. V lost 6 bases, J lost 3 bases, and 6 bases lay in between. The CDR3 DNA reads TGTGCCAGCAGCGGGGATGGGGCCAACGTCCTGACTTTC. Translated, it gives CASSGDGANVLTF.